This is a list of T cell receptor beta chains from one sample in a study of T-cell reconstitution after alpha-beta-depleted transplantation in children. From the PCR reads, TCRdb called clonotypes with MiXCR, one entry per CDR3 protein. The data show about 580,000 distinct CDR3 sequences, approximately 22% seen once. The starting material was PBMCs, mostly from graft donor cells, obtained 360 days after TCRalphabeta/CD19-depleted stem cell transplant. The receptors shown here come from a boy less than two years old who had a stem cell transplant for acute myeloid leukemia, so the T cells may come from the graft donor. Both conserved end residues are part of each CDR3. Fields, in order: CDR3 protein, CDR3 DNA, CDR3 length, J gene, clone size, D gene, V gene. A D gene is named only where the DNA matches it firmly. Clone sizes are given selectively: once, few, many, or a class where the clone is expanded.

CDR3aa: CASSEGSNEKLFF; CDR3nt: TGTGCCAGCAGCGAAGGATCGAATGAAAAACTGTTTTTT; len: 13; j_gene: TRBJ1-4; abundance: .; d_gene: .; v_gene: TRBV9
CDR3aa: CASSQCKKQETQYF; CDR3nt: TGCGCCAGCAGTCAATGCAAGAAGCAAGAGACCCAGTACTTC; len: 14; j_gene: TRBJ2-5; abundance: .; d_gene: .; v_gene: TRBV23-1
CDR3aa: CASSQLPVPVQETQYF; CDR3nt: TGCGCCAGCAGCCAACTTCCCGTCCCCGTACAAGAGACCCAGTACTTC; len: 16; j_gene: TRBJ2-5; abundance: .; d_gene: .; v_gene: TRBV4-1
CDR3aa: CSARDSTGNEQFF; CDR3nt: TGCAGTGCTAGAGATAGTACAGGGAATGAGCAGTTCTTC; len: 13; j_gene: TRBJ2-1; abundance: few; d_gene: .; v_gene: TRBV20-1
CDR3aa: CATSNRDLKLTGELFF; CDR3nt: TGTGCCACTTCAAACCGGGACCTAAAGCTCACCGGGGAGCTGTTTTTT; len: 16; j_gene: TRBJ2-2; abundance: many; d_gene: .; v_gene: TRBV6-5
CDR3aa: CASSLARANTGELFF; CDR3nt: TGCGCCAGCAGCTTGGCCCGAGCCAACACCGGGGAGCTGTTTTTT; len: 15; j_gene: TRBJ2-2; abundance: .; d_gene: .; v_gene: TRBV5-1
CDR3aa: CSARDFGFYNEQFF; CDR3nt: TGCAGTGCTAGAGACTTTGGTTTCTACAATGAGCAGTTCTTC; len: 14; j_gene: TRBJ2-1; abundance: few; d_gene: .; v_gene: TRBV20-1
CDR3aa: CATSRGGPGLEQFF; CDR3nt: TGTGCCACCAGCAGAGGGGGGCCAGGGTTAGAGCAGTTCTTC; len: 14; j_gene: TRBJ2-1; abundance: .; d_gene: .; v_gene: TRBV15
CDR3aa: CASSSDFDVSGNTGELFF; CDR3nt: TGTGCCAGCAGCTCCGACTTTGACGTATCCGGGAACACCGGGGAGCTGTTTTTT; len: 18; j_gene: TRBJ2-2; abundance: .; d_gene: .; v_gene: TRBV7-1
CDR3aa: CASLGQPFSGANVLTF; CDR3nt: TGTGCCAGCCTCGGGCAGCCCTTCTCTGGGGCCAACGTCCTGACTTTC; len: 16; j_gene: TRBJ2-6; abundance: few; d_gene: .; v_gene: TRBV7-9
CDR3aa: CASSLSEGETQYF; CDR3nt: TGCGCCAGCAGCCTTTCTGAGGGGGAGACCCAGTACTTC; len: 13; j_gene: TRBJ2-5; abundance: many; d_gene: .; v_gene: TRBV4-1
CDR3aa: CASSVVQGIQETQYF; CDR3nt: TGTGCCAGCAGCGTAGTTCAGGGGATACAAGAGACCCAGTACTTC; len: 15; j_gene: TRBJ2-5; abundance: once; d_gene: .; v_gene: TRBV9
CDR3aa: CASSFGLAGSYEQYF; CDR3nt: TGTGCCAGCAGTTTCGGGCTAGCGGGGAGCTACGAGCAGTACTTC; len: 15; j_gene: TRBJ2-7; abundance: few; d_gene: TRBD2; v_gene: TRBV27
CDR3aa: CAWSFSGGSTDTQYF; CDR3nt: TGTGCCTGGAGTTTCAGCGGGGGTAGCACAGATACGCAGTATTTT; len: 15; j_gene: TRBJ2-3; abundance: few; d_gene: TRBD2; v_gene: TRBV30
CDR3aa: CASSYSRRGSETQYF; CDR3nt: TGTGCCAGCAGTTACTCGAGGCGGGGGTCAGAGACCCAGTACTTC; len: 15; j_gene: TRBJ2-5; abundance: many; d_gene: TRBD2; v_gene: TRBV6-5
CDR3aa: CSASRDSALETQYF; CDR3nt: TGCAGTGCTTCCCGGGACAGTGCGCTCGAGACCCAGTACTTC; len: 14; j_gene: TRBJ2-5; abundance: few; d_gene: TRBD1; v_gene: TRBV20-1
CDR3aa: CSAPGGARNIQYF; CDR3nt: TGCAGTGCTCCCGGGGGGGCGAGGAACATTCAGTACTTC; len: 13; j_gene: TRBJ2-4; abundance: .; d_gene: TRBD2; v_gene: TRBV20-1
CDR3aa: CASSYLRTGGWYGYTF; CDR3nt: TGTGCCAGCAGTTACCTCCGGACGGGAGGGTGGTATGGCTACACCTTC; len: 16; j_gene: TRBJ1-2; abundance: few; d_gene: .; v_gene: TRBV6-5
CDR3aa: CASSFAGGQGYTF; CDR3nt: TGTGCCAGCAGTTTTGCGGGGGGACAAGGCTACACCTTC; len: 13; j_gene: TRBJ1-2; abundance: once; d_gene: .; v_gene: TRBV12-3/TRBV12-4
CDR3aa: CASKREGEGTQYF; CDR3nt: TGCGCCAGCAAAAGGGAAGGGGAAGGTACGCAGTATTTT; len: 13; j_gene: TRBJ2-3; abundance: .; d_gene: .; v_gene: TRBV5-1
CDR3aa: CSAAGEAPNSPLHF; CDR3nt: TGCAGTGCCGCCGGGGAGGCCCCTAATTCACCCCTCCACTTT; len: 14; j_gene: TRBJ1-6; abundance: many; d_gene: .; v_gene: TRBV20-1
CDR3aa: CASSPFRSAYEQYF; CDR3nt: TGTGCCAGCAGCCCCTTCCGGTCCGCCTACGAGCAGTACTTC; len: 14; j_gene: TRBJ2-7; abundance: many; d_gene: .; v_gene: TRBV9
CDR3aa: CASSLRRTALTDTQYF; CDR3nt: TGTGCCAGCAGCCTACGAAGGACGGCCTTGACAGATACGCAGTATTTT; len: 16; j_gene: TRBJ2-3; abundance: many; d_gene: .; v_gene: TRBV5-6
CDR3aa: CSAPSTGVKPQHF; CDR3nt: TGCAGTGCTCCCTCAACCGGGGTGAAGCCCCAGCATTTT; len: 13; j_gene: TRBJ1-5; abundance: few; d_gene: .; v_gene: TRBV20-1
CDR3aa: CASRPTGLQETQYF; CDR3nt: TGTGCCAGCAGGCCCACAGGGCTACAAGAGACCCAGTACTTC; len: 14; j_gene: TRBJ2-5; abundance: .; d_gene: .; v_gene: TRBV12-3/TRBV12-4
CDR3aa: CASSLDTYTDTQYF; CDR3nt: TGCGCCAGCAGCTTGGACACCTACACAGATACGCAGTATTTT; len: 14; j_gene: TRBJ2-3; abundance: many; d_gene: .; v_gene: TRBV5-1
CDR3aa: CASSVGGLKVGHSGGYTF; CDR3nt: TGTGCCAGCAGCGTCGGTGGTTTGAAGGTCGGGCACTCCGGGGGCTACACCTTC; len: 18; j_gene: TRBJ1-2; abundance: .; d_gene: .; v_gene: TRBV9
CDR3aa: CASSLMPTGSYNEQFF; CDR3nt: TGTGCCAGCAGCTTAATGCCGACAGGGTCCTACAATGAGCAGTTCTTC; len: 16; j_gene: TRBJ2-1; abundance: few; d_gene: TRBD1; v_gene: TRBV7-2
CDR3aa: CASSFTGGGHEQFF; CDR3nt: TGTGCCAGCAGTTTCACAGGGGGAGGTCATGAGCAGTTCTTC; len: 14; j_gene: TRBJ2-1; abundance: many; d_gene: TRBD1; v_gene: TRBV6-5
CDR3aa: CSVEQTGGTEAFF; CDR3nt: TGCAGCGTTGAGCAGACAGGGGGCACTGAAGCTTTCTTT; len: 13; j_gene: TRBJ1-1; abundance: many; d_gene: TRBD1; v_gene: TRBV29-1
CDR3aa: CASSLHGLAGELFF; CDR3nt: TGCGCCAGCAGCCTCCACGGACTAGCCGGGGAGCTGTTTTTT; len: 14; j_gene: TRBJ2-2; abundance: .; d_gene: TRBD2; v_gene: TRBV5-1
CDR3aa: CASSTGQGRAFF; CDR3nt: TGTGCCAGCAGCACCGGACAGGGAAGAGCTTTCTTT; len: 12; j_gene: TRBJ1-1; abundance: .; d_gene: TRBD1; v_gene: TRBV28
CDR3aa: CSAPQGNTEAFF; CDR3nt: TGCAGTGCTCCCCAGGGAAACACTGAAGCTTTCTTT; len: 12; j_gene: TRBJ1-1; abundance: .; d_gene: .; v_gene: TRBV20-1
CDR3aa: CASGLAKKTQYF; CDR3nt: TGTGCCAGCGGACTAGCGAAGAAGACCCAGTACTTC; len: 12; j_gene: TRBJ2-5; abundance: .; d_gene: TRBD2; v_gene: TRBV7-9
CDR3aa: CSARDPDNEQFF; CDR3nt: TGCAGTGCTAGAGACCCGGACAATGAGCAGTTCTTC; len: 12; j_gene: TRBJ2-1; abundance: many; d_gene: .; v_gene: TRBV20-1
CDR3aa: CASSWGPGGGYTF; CDR3nt: TGTGCCAGCAGCTGGGGCCCAGGCGGGGGCTACACCTTC; len: 13; j_gene: TRBJ1-2; abundance: many; d_gene: .; v_gene: TRBV6-1
CDR3aa: CASSLEGRYTF; CDR3nt: TGCGCCAGCAGCTTGGAGGGTCGCTACACCTTC; len: 11; j_gene: TRBJ1-2; abundance: many; d_gene: .; v_gene: TRBV5-1
CDR3aa: CATSGGQANTGELFF; CDR3nt: TGTGCCACCAGTGGAGGACAGGCGAACACCGGGGAGCTGTTTTTT; len: 15; j_gene: TRBJ2-2; abundance: many; d_gene: TRBD1; v_gene: TRBV24-1
CDR3aa: CNARRGRQETQYF; CDR3nt: TGCAATGCTCGGCGGGGGCGGCAAGAGACCCAGTACTTC; len: 13; j_gene: TRBJ2-5; abundance: once; d_gene: .; v_gene: TRBV20-1
CDR3aa: CASKGLTDSYEQYF; CDR3nt: TGTGCCAGCAAAGGGTTAACCGACTCCTACGAGCAGTACTTC; len: 14; j_gene: TRBJ2-7; abundance: many; d_gene: .; v_gene: TRBV25-1
CDR3aa: CASSDPWRGAQFF; CDR3nt: TGTGCCAGCAGTGATCCATGGCGGGGGGCCCAGTTCTTC; len: 13; j_gene: TRBJ2-1; abundance: many; d_gene: TRBD2; v_gene: TRBV25-1
CDR3aa: CASSFTQGGNNEQFF; CDR3nt: TGTGCCAGCAGCTTCACACAGGGTGGCAATAATGAGCAGTTCTTC; len: 15; j_gene: TRBJ2-1; abundance: many; d_gene: .; v_gene: TRBV5-5
CDR3aa: CASSFSSANTGELFF; CDR3nt: TGCGCCAGCAGCTTCAGTAGCGCTAACACCGGGGAGCTGTTTTTT; len: 15; j_gene: TRBJ2-2; abundance: few; d_gene: .; v_gene: TRBV5-1
CDR3aa: CASNLGTATYYEQYF; CDR3nt: TGTGCCAGCAACCTTGGGACAGCCACTTACTACGAGCAGTACTTC; len: 15; j_gene: TRBJ2-7; abundance: few; d_gene: TRBD1; v_gene: TRBV27
CDR3aa: CASIIGGTEAFF; CDR3nt: TGTGCCAGCATCATAGGGGGAACTGAAGCTTTCTTT; len: 12; j_gene: TRBJ1-1; abundance: many; d_gene: .; v_gene: TRBV12-3/TRBV12-4